This TCR beta chain was identified during a study of blood T cell repertoires in COVID-19. TCRdb keeps only in-frame clones here, not all; method: immunoSEQ multiplex PCR. In the table there are hundreds of thousands of clones, less than 90% of which are singletons. Trimming took 8 bases from V and 2 from J, leaving 15 bases between them. This CDR3 comprises 14 residues. Germline V gives CDR1 MDHEN, CDR2 SYDVKM. This rearrangement joins TRBV28 to TRBJ1-1, with a possible D match to TRBD1 (6 bases). Sequencing was done on a sample of peripheral blood. This TCR was sampled from a woman of 80 years or more with active or convalescent COVID-19. Written as DNA, the CDR3 is TGTGCCAGCGGGGGGGGCGGTGAAAACACTGAAGCTTTCTTT. Its translation: CASGGGGENTEAFF.